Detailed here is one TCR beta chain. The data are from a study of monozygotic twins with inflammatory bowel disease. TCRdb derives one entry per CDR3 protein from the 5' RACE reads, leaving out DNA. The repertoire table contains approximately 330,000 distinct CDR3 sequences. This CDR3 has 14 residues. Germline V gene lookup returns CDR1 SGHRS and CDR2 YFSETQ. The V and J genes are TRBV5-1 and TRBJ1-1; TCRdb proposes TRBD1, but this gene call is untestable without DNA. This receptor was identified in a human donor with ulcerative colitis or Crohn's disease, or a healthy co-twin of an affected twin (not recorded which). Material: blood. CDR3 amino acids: CASSLGQVRTEAFF.